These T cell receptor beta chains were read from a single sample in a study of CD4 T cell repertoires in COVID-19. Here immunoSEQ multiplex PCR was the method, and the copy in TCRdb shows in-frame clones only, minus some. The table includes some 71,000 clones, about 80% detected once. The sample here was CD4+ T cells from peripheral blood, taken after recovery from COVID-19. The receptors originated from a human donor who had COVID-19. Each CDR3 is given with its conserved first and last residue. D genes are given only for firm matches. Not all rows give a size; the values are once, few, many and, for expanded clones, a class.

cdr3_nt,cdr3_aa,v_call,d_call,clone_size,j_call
TGTGCCAGCAGCTCCGAAGGGGTCTCTGGAAACACCATATATTTT,CASSSEGVSGNTIYF,TRBV7-6,.,once,TRBJ1-3
TGTGCCAGTTCCCTAGCCGAGGGGCGAGAAAAACTGTTTTTT,CASSLAEGREKLFF,TRBV19,.,.,TRBJ1-4
TGTGCCAGCAGCTCCGACCCGGGACAACACTATGGCTACACCTTC,CASSSDPGQHYGYTF,TRBV11-2,.,.,TRBJ1-2
TGCGCCAGCAGGAGGGGCTATAGCAATCAGCCCCAGCATTTT,CASRRGYSNQPQHF,TRBV10-2,.,.,TRBJ1-5
TGTGCCAGCAGCGTTGATTCGACCTCCACTGAAGCTTTCTTT,CASSVDSTSTEAFF,TRBV7-2,.,.,TRBJ1-1
TGTGCCAGCAGCAAAAGCGGGTTCCTGGGCAATGAGCAGTTCTTC,CASSKSGFLGNEQFF,TRBV7-2,.,.,TRBJ2-1
TGTGCCAGCAGACAGGCCTACGAGCAGTACTTC,CASRQAYEQYF,TRBV25-1,.,.,TRBJ2-7
TGTGCCATCAGTGAAGATTACAGTAAGGAAGCTTTCTTT,CAISEDYSKEAFF,TRBV10-3,.,few,TRBJ1-1
TGTGCCAGCAGTTTCGTACAGAACACTGAAGCTTTCTTT,CASSFVQNTEAFF,TRBV5-8,.,.,TRBJ1-1
TGTGCCAGCAGTGACTCATATGGGAGAGCTTTCTTT,CASSDSYGRAFF,TRBV6-4,.,.,TRBJ1-1
TGTGCCAGCAGCTTGGGCGGGAGTGGGTACGAGCAGTACTTC,CASSLGGSGYEQYF,TRBV2,TRBD2,.,TRBJ2-7
TGCGCCAGCAGCTCCGGCGGCAAGAACACTGAAGCTTTCTTT,CASSSGGKNTEAFF,TRBV5-1,.,.,TRBJ1-1
TGTGCCAGCAGCGCCGCCGGGGGTGAGCAGTTCTTC,CASSAAGGEQFF,TRBV11-3,.,.,TRBJ2-1
TGTGCCAGCAGCCTAGGAGGGGGTTTGGATGGCTACACCTTC,CASSLGGGLDGYTF,TRBV28,.,.,TRBJ1-2
TGTGCCAGCTCACCACTAAAGGGGGCTCACACTGAAGCTTTCTTT,CASSPLKGAHTEAFF,TRBV18,TRBD1,.,TRBJ1-1
TGTGCCAGCAGTTCCCTGCGGGTGGTTGTAATTACTGAAGCTTTCTTT,CASSSLRVVVITEAFF,TRBV6-5,.,.,TRBJ1-1
TGTGCCAGCAGTTTTGGACGGACCTCCTACGAGCAGTACTTC,CASSFGRTSYEQYF,TRBV7-2,.,.,TRBJ2-7
TGTGCCAGCAGTTTCAAGTTCAATTCACCCCTCCACTTT,CASSFKFNSPLHF,TRBV12-3/TRBV12-4,.,.,TRBJ1-6
TGTGCCAGCAGACCAGGGGGGGGGCAGGCACTTTACAATGAGCAGTTCTTC,CASRPGGGQALYNEQFF,TRBV7-2,.,.,TRBJ2-1
TGCAGTGCTAGAGATTCACCCCCCCTCCACTTT,CSARDSPPLHF,TRBV20-1,.,.,TRBJ1-6